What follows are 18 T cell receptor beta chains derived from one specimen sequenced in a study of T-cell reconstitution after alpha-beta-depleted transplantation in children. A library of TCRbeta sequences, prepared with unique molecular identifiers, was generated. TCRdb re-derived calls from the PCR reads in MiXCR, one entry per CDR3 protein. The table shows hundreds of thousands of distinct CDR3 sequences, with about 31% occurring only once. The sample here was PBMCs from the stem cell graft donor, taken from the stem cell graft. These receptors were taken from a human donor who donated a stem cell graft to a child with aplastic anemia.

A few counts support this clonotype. As DNA, the CDR3 is TGTGCCAGCAGAACCGGGACTAGCGACGGGGAGACCCAGTACTTC. Protein: CASRTGTSDGETQYF. The chain employs TRBV11-2 and TRBJ2-5, with TRBD2 identical over 10 bases. J lost 5 bases, V lost 6 bases, and 9 bases had no gene match. Germline CDR1 is SGHAT and CDR2 is FQNNGV. The CDR3 runs to 15 residues.

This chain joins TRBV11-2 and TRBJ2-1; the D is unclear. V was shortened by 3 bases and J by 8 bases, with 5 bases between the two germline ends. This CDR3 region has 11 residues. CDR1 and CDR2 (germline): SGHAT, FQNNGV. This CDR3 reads CASSLAHEQFF. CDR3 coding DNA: TGTGCCAGCAGCTTGGCCCATGAGCAGTTCTTC.

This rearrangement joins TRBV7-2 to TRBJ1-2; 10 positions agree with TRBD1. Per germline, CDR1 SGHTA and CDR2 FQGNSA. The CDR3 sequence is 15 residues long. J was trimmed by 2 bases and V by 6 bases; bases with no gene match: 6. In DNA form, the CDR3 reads TGTGCCAGCAGAGCACCGGGACAGGGGAACTATGGCTACACCTTC. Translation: CASRAPGQGNYGYTF. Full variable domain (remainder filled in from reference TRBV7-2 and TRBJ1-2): GAGVSQSPSNKVTEKGKDVELRCDPISGHTALYWYRQSLGQGLEFLIYFQGNSAPDKSGLPSDRFSAERTGGSVSTLTIQRTQQEDSAVYLCASRAPGQGNYGYTFGSGTRLTVV.

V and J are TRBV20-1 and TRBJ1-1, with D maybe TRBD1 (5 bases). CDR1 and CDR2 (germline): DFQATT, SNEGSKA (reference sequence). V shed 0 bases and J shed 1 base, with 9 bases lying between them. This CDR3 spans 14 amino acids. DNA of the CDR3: TGCAGTGCTAGAGATTTGCAGGGGAACACTGAAGCTTTCTTT. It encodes CSARDLQGNTEAFF.

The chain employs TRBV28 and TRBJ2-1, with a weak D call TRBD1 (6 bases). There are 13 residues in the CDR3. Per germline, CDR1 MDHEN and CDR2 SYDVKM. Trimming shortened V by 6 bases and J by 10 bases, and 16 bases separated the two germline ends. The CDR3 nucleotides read TGTGCCAGCAGCCCGAACAGGGTTGCCGAGCAGTTCTTC. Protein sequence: CASSPNRVAEQFF. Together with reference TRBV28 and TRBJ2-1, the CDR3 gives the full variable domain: DVKVTQSSRYLVKRTGEKVFLECVQDMDHENMFWYRQDPGLGLRLIYFSYDVKMKEKGDIPEGYSVSREKKERFSLILESASTNQTSMYLCASSPNRVAEQFFGPGTRLTVL.

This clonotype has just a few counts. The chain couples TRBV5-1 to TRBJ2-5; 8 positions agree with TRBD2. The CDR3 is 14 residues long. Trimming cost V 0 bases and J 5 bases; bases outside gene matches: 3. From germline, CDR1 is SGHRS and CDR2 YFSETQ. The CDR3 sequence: CASSLARLAETQYF. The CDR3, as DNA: TGCGCCAGCAGCTTGGCCCGACTAGCGGAGACCCAGTACTTC.

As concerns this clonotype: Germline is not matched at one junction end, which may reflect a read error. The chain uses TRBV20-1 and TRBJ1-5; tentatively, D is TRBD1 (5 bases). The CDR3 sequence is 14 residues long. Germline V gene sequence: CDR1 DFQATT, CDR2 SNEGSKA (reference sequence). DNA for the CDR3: TGCAGTGCTAGAGCGGTGGGGCGACGTCAGCCCCGGCATTTT. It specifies CSARAVGRRQPRHF.

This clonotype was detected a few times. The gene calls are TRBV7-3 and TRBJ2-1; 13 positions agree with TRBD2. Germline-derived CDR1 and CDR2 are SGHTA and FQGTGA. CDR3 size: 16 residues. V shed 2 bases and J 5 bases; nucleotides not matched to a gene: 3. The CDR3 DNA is TGTGCCAGCAGCTTACAAGGGACTAGCGGGGACAATGAGCAGTTCTTC. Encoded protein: CASSLQGTSGDNEQFF.

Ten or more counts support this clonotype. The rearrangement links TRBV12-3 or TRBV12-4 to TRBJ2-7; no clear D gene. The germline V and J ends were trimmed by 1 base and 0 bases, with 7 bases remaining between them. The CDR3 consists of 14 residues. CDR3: CASSLDRVSYEQYF. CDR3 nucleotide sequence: TGTGCCAGCAGTTTAGATCGGGTCTCCTACGAGCAGTACTTC.

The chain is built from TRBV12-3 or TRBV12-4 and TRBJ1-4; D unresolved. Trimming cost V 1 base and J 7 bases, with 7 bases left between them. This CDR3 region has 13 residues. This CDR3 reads CASSLGWVEKLFF. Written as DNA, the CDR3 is TGTGCCAGCAGTTTAGGGTGGGTTGAAAAACTGTTTTTT.

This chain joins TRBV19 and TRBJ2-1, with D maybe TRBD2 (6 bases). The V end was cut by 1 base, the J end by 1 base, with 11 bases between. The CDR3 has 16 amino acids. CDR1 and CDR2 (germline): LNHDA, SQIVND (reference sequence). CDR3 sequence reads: CASSIVAGRSYNEQFF. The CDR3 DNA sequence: TGTGCCAGTAGTATAGTCGCGGGAAGGTCCTACAATGAGCAGTTCTTC.

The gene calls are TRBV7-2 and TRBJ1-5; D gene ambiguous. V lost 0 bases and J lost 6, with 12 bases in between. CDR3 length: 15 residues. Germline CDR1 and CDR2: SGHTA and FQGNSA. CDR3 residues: CASSLARSAAQPQHF. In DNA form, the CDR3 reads TGTGCCAGCAGCTTAGCGAGGAGCGCCGCTCAGCCCCAGCATTTT.

CDR3 DNA sequence: TGCAGTGCTAGAGATCCCGGGACTAAAGGAGACAATGAGCAGTTCTTC. It encodes CSARDPGTKGDNEQFF. This chain joins TRBV20-1 and TRBJ2-1, with 7 bases aligning to TRBD2. Looked up from germline, CDR1 is DFQATT and CDR2 is SNEGSKA (reference sequence). The ends lost 0 bases at V and 5 bases at J; junction bases unmatched: 10. The CDR3 length is 16 residues.

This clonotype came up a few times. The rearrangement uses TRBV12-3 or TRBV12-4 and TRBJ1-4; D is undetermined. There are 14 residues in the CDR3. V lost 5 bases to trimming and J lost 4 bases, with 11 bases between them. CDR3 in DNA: TGTGCCAGCAGTGGCTACCAGCTTAATGAAAAACTGTTTTTT. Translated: CASSGYQLNEKLFF.

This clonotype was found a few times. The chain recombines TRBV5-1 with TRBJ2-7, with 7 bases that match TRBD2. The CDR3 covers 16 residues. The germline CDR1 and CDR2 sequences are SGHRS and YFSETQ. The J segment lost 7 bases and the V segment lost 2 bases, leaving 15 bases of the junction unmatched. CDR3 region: CASSFRGEAEFGEQYF. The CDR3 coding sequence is TGCGCCAGCAGCTTTCGGGGGGAGGCTGAGTTCGGGGAGCAGTACTTC.

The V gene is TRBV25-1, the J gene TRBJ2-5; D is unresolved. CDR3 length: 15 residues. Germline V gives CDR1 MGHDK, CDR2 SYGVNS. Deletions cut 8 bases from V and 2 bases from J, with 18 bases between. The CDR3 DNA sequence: TGTGCCAGCTCCCCCAAGAGTAGGATACAAGAGACCCAGTACTTC. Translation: CASSPKSRIQETQYF.

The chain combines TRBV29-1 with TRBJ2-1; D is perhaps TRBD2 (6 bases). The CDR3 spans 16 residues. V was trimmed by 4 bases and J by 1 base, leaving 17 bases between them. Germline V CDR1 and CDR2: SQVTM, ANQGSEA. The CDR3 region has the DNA TGCAGCGTTGTGGCTCCTCCGGGGGTTTCCTACAATGAGCAGTTCTTC. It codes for CSVVAPPGVSYNEQFF.

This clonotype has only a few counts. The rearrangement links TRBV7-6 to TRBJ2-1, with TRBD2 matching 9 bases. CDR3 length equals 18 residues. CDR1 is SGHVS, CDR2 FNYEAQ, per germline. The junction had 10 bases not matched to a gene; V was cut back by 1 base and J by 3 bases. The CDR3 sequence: CASSLVVAGELNYNEQFF. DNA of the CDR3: TGTGCCAGCAGCTTAGTAGTAGCGGGAGAATTGAACTACAATGAGCAGTTCTTC.